Included here is one TCR beta chain sequence, with context. Original handling: Cell counts per sample came from amplifying reference gene primers. TCRdb's table, derived via immunoSEQ multiplex PCR, lists solely in-frame clones and lacks some. The V and J calls and clone size come from that table; D and trimming were worked out from the DNA. The sample holds some 45,000 clones, over 70% seen once. The data stem from a study of blood T cell repertoires in COVID-19. About the research overall: The United States, Italy and Spain supplied acute and convalescent COVID-19 samples. The analysed material was cDNA or gDNA that came from T cells, B-cell-depleted T cells, or PBMCs.

V shed 6 bases and J 6 bases; nucleotides not matched to a gene: 10. CDR3 length equals 14 residues. Germline CDR1 is LGHDT and CDR2 is YNNKEL (reference sequence). This TCR derives from a woman in her fifties or sixties with acute or convalescent COVID-19. V is TRBV3-1 (or the pseudogene TRBV3-2) and J is TRBJ2-7; 8 bases map to TRBD2. Sequencing input: peripheral blood. In DNA form, the CDR3 reads TGTGCCAGCAGTCCCTACGAGCGGGGGAGCGAGCAGTACTTC. Encoded protein: CASSPYERGSEQYF.